This T cell receptor (beta chain) was sequenced for a study of tumor-infiltrating lymphocytes in localized non-small cell lung cancer. Study-level points and caveats: TCRbeta sequencing showed higher T cell infiltration in tumors than uninvolved lung.

Trimming left V 5 bases short and J 1 base short, with 18 bases between. This CDR3 spans 16 amino acids. From germline, CDR1 is SNHLY and CDR2 FYNNEI. Assay: immunoSEQ multiplex PCR; the TCRdb copy retains only in-frame clones and omits some. The data show about 16,000 clones, 70% to 75% seen once. Notes on this clone: What it recognizes is unknown.

The receptor's source is a human donor with non-small cell lung cancer. The sample comprised lung tumor tissue. The chain has TRBV2 and TRBJ2-7, with D maybe TRBD1 (6 bases). CDR3: CASSPSLSGTSYEQYF. In DNA, the CDR3 is TGTGCCAGCAGTCCCTCGCTGTCCGGGACATCCTACGAGCAGTACTTC. The whole variable domain, remainder taken from reference TRBV2 and TRBJ2-7, is EPEVTQTPSHQVTQMGQEVILRCVPISNHLYFYWYRQILGQKVEFLVSFYNNEISEKSEIFDDQFSVERPDGSNFTLKIRSTKLEDSAMYFCASSPSLSGTSYEQYFGPGTRLTVT.